One sample yielded the 20 T cell receptor beta chains listed below, sequenced in a study of T-cell memory formation after mild COVID-19. TCRdb independently ran MiXCR on the 5' RACE reads; one entry per CDR3 protein. The table records about 560,000 distinct CDR3 sequences, roughly 17% of them present only once. Sequencing input: PBMCs or a T cell subset sorted from them (not recorded which). The receptors were gathered from an adult woman who had mild COVID-19 (a few samples of this study predate the infection). Cell type and time point are not known.

This clonotype was seen a few times. Written as DNA, the CDR3 is TGTGCCAGCGCGAGAGGGCTAGCGGGGGGGAACAATGAGCAGTTCTTC. It translates to CASARGLAGGNNEQFF. The rearrangement uses TRBV6-6 and TRBJ2-1; 12 positions agree with TRBD2. This CDR3 region has 16 residues. The V gene end was trimmed by 8 bases and the J gene end by 5 bases; junction bases not matched to a gene: 10. Germline V gene data show CDR1 as MNHNY and CDR2 as SVGAGI (reference sequence).

This clonotype was recorded a few times. Its ends do not fully match the called genes, so a read error is possible. The chain combines TRBV15 with TRBJ2-7; TRBD1 matches at 10 bases. Germline CDR1 is LNHNV and CDR2 is YYDKDF (reference sequence). This CDR3 is 14 amino acids long. Written as DNA, the CDR3 is TGTGCCACCAGCGGAGACAGGGGGCCCTACGAGCAGTACTTC. Translating it yields CATSGDRGPYEQYF. The whole variable domain, filled in from reference TRBV15 and TRBJ2-7, reads DAMVIQNPRYQVTQFGKPVTLSCSQTLNHNVMYWYQQKSSQAPKLLFHYYDKDFNNEADTPDNFQSRRPNTSFCFLDIRSPGLGDTAMYLCATSGDRGPYEQYFGPGTRLTVT.

This clonotype was recorded at least ten times. Here the CDR3 reads CASSVGTNYGYTF. For the CDR3, the DNA is TGTGCCAGCAGCGTAGGGACAAACTATGGCTACACCTTC. The chain recombines TRBV9 with TRBJ1-2; maybe TRBD1 (5 bases). V was trimmed by 0 bases and J by 2 bases, leaving 5 bases between them. The CDR3 is made up of 13 amino acids. Germline values: CDR1 SGDLS, CDR2 YYNGEE.

This clonotype was seen only a few times. The V call is TRBV20-1, the J call TRBJ2-2, with 11 bases fitting TRBD2. The CDR3 consists of 17 residues. Looked up from germline, CDR1 is DFQATT and CDR2 is SNEGSKA (reference sequence). The ends lost 4 bases at V and 7 bases at J; junction bases unmatched: 14. The CDR3 protein is CSATPTSGIGSGGELFF. CDR3 sequence (DNA): TGCAGTGCTACCCCGACTAGCGGGATAGGTAGCGGCGGGGAGCTGTTTTTT.

This clonotype has more than one count but fewer than ten. Here the CDR3 reads CSAWGDQPSYNEQFF. The CDR3 nucleotides read TGCAGTGCTTGGGGAGACCAGCCTAGTTACAATGAGCAGTTCTTC. The chain combines TRBV20-1 with TRBJ2-1; a possible D gene is TRBD2 (5 bases). Germline assignment: CDR1 DFQATT and CDR2 SNEGSKA (reference sequence). Trimming took off 5 bases at V and 4 bases at J, with 18 bases between the two ends. This CDR3 spans 15 amino acids.

This clonotype was seen more than once but under ten times. The chain links TRBV12-3 or TRBV12-4 to TRBJ1-4; 7 nucleotides agree with TRBD1. The CDR3 has 15 amino acids. The V and J ends lost 5 bases and 8 bases, in that order; junction bases with no gene match: 11. CDR3: CASSGNRDSHEKLFF. CDR3 DNA: TGTGCCAGCAGTGGGAACCGGGACAGTCACGAAAAACTGTTTTTT.

The chain employs TRBV6-2 or TRBV6-3 and TRBJ2-7, with 7 positions matching TRBD2. This CDR3 region has 15 residues. V trimming: 6 bases; J trimming: 4 bases; junction bases outside the gene matches: 12. Looked up from germline, CDR1 is MNHEY and CDR2 is SVGEGT. The CDR3 DNA sequence: TGTGCCAGCAGCCGGAACCTAGCGGTGTCGTACGAGCAGTACTTC. Translating gives CASSRNLAVSYEQYF.

This clonotype appeared a few times. The V call is TRBV24-1, the J call TRBJ2-1; 7 nucleotides align to TRBD2. The CDR3 is 16 residues long. Germline trimming cut 3 bases from V and 2 bases from J; bases unmatched to any gene: 6. Germline lookup yields CDR1 KGHDR and CDR2 SFDVKD. The CDR3 DNA reads TGTGCCACCAGTGATGCCCCTGGACTAGCCTACAATGAGCAGTTCTTC. Its protein is CATSDAPGLAYNEQFF.

There are a few counts of this clonotype. This chain connects TRBV12-3 or TRBV12-4 to TRBJ1-4, with no clear D. V dropped 3 bases and J dropped 7 bases, with 12 bases sitting between them. CDR3 length: 14 residues. The CDR3 region is CASSLRVLGEKLFF. The CDR3 coding sequence is TGTGCCAGCAGTTTGAGGGTCCTAGGTGAAAAACTGTTTTTT.

The rearrangement links TRBV5-1 to TRBJ2-5; no firm D call. The CDR3 runs 16 residues. Trimming pared 0 bases from V and 1 base from J, leaving 13 bases between. The V gene's germline CDR1 is SGHRS and CDR2 YFSETQ. The CDR3 region is CASSLAYSGPQETQYF. The CDR3 DNA reads as TGCGCCAGCAGCTTGGCCTATTCCGGGCCCCAAGAGACCCAGTACTTC.

This chain joins TRBV24-1 and TRBJ2-2; D uncertain. This CDR3 comprises 9 residues. The germline V gene has CDR1 KGHDR and CDR2 SFDVKD. Trimming cost V 9 bases and J 6 bases, with 1 base left between them. In nucleotides, the CDR3 is TGTGCCACCCCCGGGGAGCTGTTTTTT. This encodes CATPGELFF.

V usage is TRBV11-2 and J usage is TRBJ2-5; TRBD2 aligns across 9 bases. CDR1 is SGHAT and CDR2 is FQNNGV in the germline V gene. The trim removed 5 bases at V and 7 bases at J, leaving 20 bases unmatched. CDR3 length: 18 amino acids. The CDR3 bases are TGTGCCAGCAGCCAAGGGAGGTTGGCTAGCGGGACAAGAGGGACCCAGTACTTC. This codes for CASSQGRLASGTRGTQYF.

A single count supports this clonotype. The rearrangement uses TRBV24-1 and TRBJ2-3; D is undetermined. V lost 9 bases and J 0 bases, leaving 6 bases between the germline ends. CDR3 length equals 12 residues. From germline, CDR1 is KGHDR and CDR2 SFDVKD. CDR3 nucleotide sequence: TGTGCCACCGGGGATAGCACAGATACGCAGTATTTT. Translated: CATGDSTDTQYF.

The CDR3 here is CASSTGQGGELFF. The DNA for the CDR3 is TGCGCCAGCAGCACCGGACAGGGAGGGGAGCTGTTTTTT. The rearrangement joins TRBV5-1 to TRBJ2-2; 8 bases match TRBD1. The ends lost 4 bases at V and 8 bases at J; junction bases unmatched: 4. Per germline, CDR1 SGHRS and CDR2 YFSETQ. The CDR3 runs 13 residues.

This chain links TRBV3-1 with TRBJ2-1, with 7 bases lining up with TRBD1. Germline values: CDR1 LGHDT, CDR2 YNNKEL (reference sequence). Trimming took 6 bases from V and 2 from J; bases not matched to a gene: 10. The CDR3 has 16 amino acids. CDR3 bases: TGTGCCAGCAGTTCCCCCCGGACAGGACCCTACAATGAGCAGTTCTTC. Protein product: CASSSPRTGPYNEQFF.

This sequence joins TRBV12-3 or TRBV12-4 and TRBJ1-1; possible D gene TRBD1, 5 bases. The CDR3 is made up of 14 amino acids. Trimming left V 5 bases short and J 3 bases short, with 13 bases between. The CDR3 protein is CASSPSRQHTEAFF. CDR3 DNA: TGTGCCAGCAGTCCCTCACGACAGCACACTGAAGCTTTCTTT.

This clonotype was seen only a few times. The V and J genes are TRBV9 and TRBJ2-1, with 10 bases matching TRBD1. The CDR3 totals 17 residues. CDR1 and CDR2 (germline): SGDLS, YYNGEE. V gave up 3 bases and J gave up 5 bases; unmatched junction bases: 11. The CDR3 loop reads CASSGSVLGQGNNEQFF. DNA of the CDR3: TGTGCCAGCAGCGGTTCAGTTCTGGGACAGGGGAACAATGAGCAGTTCTTC.

This clonotype turned up a few times. V is TRBV12-3 or TRBV12-4 and J is TRBJ2-1; 9 bases agree with TRBD1. The CDR3 length is 15 residues. Trimming removed 6 bases from V and 1 base from J; junction bases left unmatched: 4. In DNA, the CDR3 is TGTGCCAGCAGGATAGACAGGGGGTCCTACAATGAGCAGTTCTTC. This gives the protein CASRIDRGSYNEQFF.

This clonotype showed up just a few times. As DNA, the CDR3 is TGTGCCAGCAGCAAAGCGGGACTAGCGGCCCCCCCTTGCTCCTACGAGCAGTACTTC. Amino acid sequence: CASSKAGLAAPPCSYEQYF. This chain connects TRBV21-1 to TRBJ2-7; TRBD2 is the table's D call, not checked against the DNA. TRBV21-1 is a pseudogene locus. The CDR3 is 19 amino acids.

This clonotype was counted a few times. The CDR3 protein is CAMDRGLIGGTEAFF. The CDR3 coding sequence is TGTGCCATGGACAGAGGGCTGATTGGAGGCACTGAAGCTTTCTTT. The chain uses TRBV7-2 and TRBJ1-1, with D possibly being TRBD1 (6 bases). The CDR3 sequence is 15 residues long. Germline CDR1 SGHTA, CDR2 FQGNSA. V lost 10 bases, J lost 4 bases, and 22 bases lay in between. The full variable domain, completed using reference TRBV7-2 and TRBJ1-1, is GAGVSQSPSNKVTEKGKDVELRCDPISGHTALYWYRQSLGQGLEFLIYFQGNSAPDKSGLPSDRFSAERTGGSVSTLTIQRTQQEDSAVYLCAMDRGLIGGTEAFFGQGTRLTVV.